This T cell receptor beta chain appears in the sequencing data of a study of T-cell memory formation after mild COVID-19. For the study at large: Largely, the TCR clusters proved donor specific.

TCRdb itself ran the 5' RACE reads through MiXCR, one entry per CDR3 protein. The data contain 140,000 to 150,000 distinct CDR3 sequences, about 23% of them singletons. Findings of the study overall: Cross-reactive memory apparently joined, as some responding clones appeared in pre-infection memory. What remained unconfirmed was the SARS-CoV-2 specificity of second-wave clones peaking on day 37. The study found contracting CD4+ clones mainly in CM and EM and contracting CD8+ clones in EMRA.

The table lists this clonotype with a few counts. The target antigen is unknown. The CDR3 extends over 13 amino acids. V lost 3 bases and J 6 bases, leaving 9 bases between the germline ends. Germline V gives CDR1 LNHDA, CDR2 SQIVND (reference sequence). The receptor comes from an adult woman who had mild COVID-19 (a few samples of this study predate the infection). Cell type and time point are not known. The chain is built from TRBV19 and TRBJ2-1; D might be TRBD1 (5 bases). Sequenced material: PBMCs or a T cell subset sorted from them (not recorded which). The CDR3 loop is CASSIGHPNEQFF. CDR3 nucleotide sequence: TGTGCCAGTAGTATCGGACACCCCAATGAGCAGTTCTTC. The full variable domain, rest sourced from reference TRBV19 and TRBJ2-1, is DGGITQSPKYLFRKEGQNVTLSCEQNLNHDAMYWYRQDPGQGLRLIYYSQIVNDFQKGDIAEGYSVSREKKESFPLTVTSAQKNPTAFYLCASSIGHPNEQFFGPGTRLTVL.